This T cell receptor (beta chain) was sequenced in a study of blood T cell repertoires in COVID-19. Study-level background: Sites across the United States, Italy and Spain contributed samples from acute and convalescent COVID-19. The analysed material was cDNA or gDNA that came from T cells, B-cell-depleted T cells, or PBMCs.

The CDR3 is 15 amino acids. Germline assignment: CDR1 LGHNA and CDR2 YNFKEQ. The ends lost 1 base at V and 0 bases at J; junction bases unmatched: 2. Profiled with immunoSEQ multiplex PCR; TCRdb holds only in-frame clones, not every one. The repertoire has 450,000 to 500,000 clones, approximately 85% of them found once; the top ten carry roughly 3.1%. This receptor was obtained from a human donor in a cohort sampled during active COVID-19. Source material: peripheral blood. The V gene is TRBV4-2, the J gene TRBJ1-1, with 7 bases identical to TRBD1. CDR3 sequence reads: CASSQVTGMNTEAFF. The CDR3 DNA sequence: TGTGCCAGCAGCCAAGTGACAGGGATGAACACTGAAGCTTTCTTT.